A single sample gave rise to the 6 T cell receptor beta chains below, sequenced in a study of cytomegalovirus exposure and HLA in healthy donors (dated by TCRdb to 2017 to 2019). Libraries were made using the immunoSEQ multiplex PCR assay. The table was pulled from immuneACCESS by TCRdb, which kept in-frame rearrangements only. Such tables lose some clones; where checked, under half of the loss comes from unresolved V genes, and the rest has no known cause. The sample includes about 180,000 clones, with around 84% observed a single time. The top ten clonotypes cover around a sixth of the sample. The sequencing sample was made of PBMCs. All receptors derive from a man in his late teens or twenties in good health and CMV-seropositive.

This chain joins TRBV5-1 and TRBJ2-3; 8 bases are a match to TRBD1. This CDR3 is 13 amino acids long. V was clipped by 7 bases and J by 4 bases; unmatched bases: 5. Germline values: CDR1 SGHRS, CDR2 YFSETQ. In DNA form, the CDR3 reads TGCGCCAGCTCCTTACAGGGGGCAGATACGCAGTATTTT. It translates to CASSLQGADTQYF.

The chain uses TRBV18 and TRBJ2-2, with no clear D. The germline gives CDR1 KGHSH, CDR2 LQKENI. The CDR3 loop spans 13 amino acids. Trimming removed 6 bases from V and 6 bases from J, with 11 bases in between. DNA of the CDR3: TGTGCCAGCTCCAACACGGGTGCCGGGGAGCTGTTTTTT. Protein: CASSNTGAGELFF.

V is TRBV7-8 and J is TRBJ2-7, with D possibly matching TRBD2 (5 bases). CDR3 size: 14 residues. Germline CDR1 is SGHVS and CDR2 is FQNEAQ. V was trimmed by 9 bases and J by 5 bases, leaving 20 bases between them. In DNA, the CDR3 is TGTGCCAGTATCCTCCGAGGGAGTGGGGACGAGCAGTACTTC. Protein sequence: CASILRGSGDEQYF. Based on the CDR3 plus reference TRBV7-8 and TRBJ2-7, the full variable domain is GAGVSQSPRYKVAKRGQDVALRCDPISGHVSLFWYQQALGQGPEFLTYFQNEAQLDKSGLPSDRFFAERPEGSVSTLKIQRTQQEDSAVYLCASILRGSGDEQYFGPGTRLTVT.

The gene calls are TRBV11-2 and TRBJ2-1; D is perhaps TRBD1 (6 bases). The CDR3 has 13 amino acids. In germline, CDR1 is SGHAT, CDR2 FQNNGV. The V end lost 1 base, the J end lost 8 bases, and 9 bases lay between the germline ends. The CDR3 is CASSLVGADEQFF. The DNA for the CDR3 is TGTGCCAGCAGCTTAGTGGGGGCGGATGAGCAGTTCTTC.

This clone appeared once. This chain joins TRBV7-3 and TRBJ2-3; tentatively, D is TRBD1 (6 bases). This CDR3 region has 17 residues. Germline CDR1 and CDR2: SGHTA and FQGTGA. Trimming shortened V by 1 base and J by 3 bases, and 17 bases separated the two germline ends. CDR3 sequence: CASSLRGAQGGTDTQYF. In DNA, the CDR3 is TGTGCCAGCAGCTTAAGGGGCGCCCAAGGGGGAACAGATACGCAGTATTTT.

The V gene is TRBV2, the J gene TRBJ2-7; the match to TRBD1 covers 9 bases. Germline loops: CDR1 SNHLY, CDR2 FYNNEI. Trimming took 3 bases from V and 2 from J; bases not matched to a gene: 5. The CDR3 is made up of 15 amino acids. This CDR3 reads CASSEGQGPTYEQYF. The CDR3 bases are TGTGCCAGCAGTGAGGGACAGGGCCCGACCTACGAGCAGTACTTC.